These 31 T cell receptor beta chains were all obtained from the same sample, sequenced in a study of identical twins' blood T cells. One entry per CDR3 protein results from TCRdb running MiXCR on the 5' RACE reads. The sample contains a few hundred thousand distinct CDR3 sequences, about 28% of which appear only once. Sequenced material: PBMCs. Source of these receptors: a woman aged 18 to 55 in good health.

The chain joins TRBV12-3 or TRBV12-4 to TRBJ2-1, with 13 positions matching TRBD2. Trimming took 9 bases from V and 0 from J; bases not matched to a gene: 5. The CDR3 is made up of 16 amino acids. The CDR3 coding sequence is TGTGCCAGTACCCGGACTAGCGGGAGCTCCTACAATGAGCAGTTCTTC. This encodes CASTRTSGSSYNEQFF.

This clonotype was counted only a few times. This rearrangement joins TRBV20-1 to TRBJ1-5; D may be TRBD1 (6 bases). Per the germline V gene, CDR1 is DFQATT and CDR2 is SNEGSKA (reference sequence). This CDR3 is built from 14 residues. Between the trimmed V and J ends, which lost 0 bases and 7 bases, there was a span of 13 bases. CDR3 sequence: CSARDPRGLQPQHF. For the CDR3, the DNA is TGCAGTGCTAGAGATCCCAGGGGCTTACAGCCCCAGCATTTT.

This clonotype has a count of ten or more. This chain links TRBV11-3 with TRBJ1-1; no clear D gene. The germline V gene has CDR1 SGHNT and CDR2 YENEEA. CDR3 length equals 13 residues. V was clipped by 4 bases and J by 0 bases, with 6 bases between them. CDR3 in amino acids: CASSSDLNTEAFF. The CDR3 DNA follows: TGTGCCAGCAGCTCCGACCTGAACACTGAAGCTTTCTTT.

The chain couples TRBV29-1 to TRBJ1-1; D gene unclear. The CDR3 sequence is 13 residues long. V was clipped by 0 bases and J by 1 base, with 6 bases between them. Germline assignment: CDR1 SQVTM and CDR2 ANQGSEA. CDR3 residues: CSVEDPGNTEAFF. CDR3 in DNA: TGCAGCGTTGAAGATCCGGGGAACACTGAAGCTTTCTTT.

A word on this clonotype: One base away lies a much larger clone, so this may be a sequencing read error. This chain joins TRBV29-1 and TRBJ2-1; TRBD2 matches 10 bases. The CDR3 extends over 17 amino acids. Per the germline V gene, CDR1 is SQVTM and CDR2 is ANQGSEA. V was clipped by 0 bases and J by 6 bases; unmatched bases: 11. CDR3 sequence reads: CSVEEPSLAGEGNEQFF. CDR3 DNA sequence: TGCAGCGTTGAAGAGCCCTCTCTAGCGGGAGAGGGCAATGAGCAGTTCTTC.

A few counts support this clonotype. The CDR3 here is CARTGDQQETQYF. Written as DNA, the CDR3 is TGTGCCAGGACGGGGGATCAGCAAGAGACCCAGTACTTC. J is TRBJ2-5 and V is TRBV2; the D gene is possibly TRBD2 (6 bases). Germline CDR1 reads SNHLY; CDR2 reads FYNNEI. The ends were cut back, 9 bases at V and 2 bases at J, with 13 bases in the middle. The CDR3 has 13 amino acids. The variable domain in full, with the rest retrieved from reference TRBV2 and TRBJ2-5, is EPEVTQTPSHQVTQMGQEVILRCVPISNHLYFYWYRQILGQKVEFLVSFYNNEISEKSEIFDDQFSVERPDGSNFTLKIRSTKLEDSAMYFCARTGDQQETQYFGPGTRLLVL.

This clonotype appeared a few times. J is TRBJ1-2 and V is TRBV7-2; D is possibly TRBD1 (5 bases). V was clipped by 3 bases and J by 7 bases, with 12 bases between them. Germline V gene lookup returns CDR1 SGHTA and CDR2 FQGNSA. This CDR3 contains 13 residues. DNA of the CDR3: TGTGCCAGCAGCTTCGTTTGGGGCGGTGGCTACACCTTC. It encodes CASSFVWGGGYTF.

The chain links TRBV5-6 to TRBJ1-4; maybe TRBD1 (5 bases). Germline V gene sequence: CDR1 SGHDT, CDR2 YYEEEE. This CDR3 has 12 residues. Trimming cost V 2 bases and J 14 bases, with 13 bases left between them. CDR3 residues: CASSFGGARLFF. The CDR3, as DNA: TGTGCCAGCAGCTTTGGAGGGGCCCGCCTGTTTTTT.

A few counts support this clonotype. V usage is TRBV20-1 and J usage is TRBJ1-3, with D possibly being TRBD1 (5 bases). The CDR3 is 14 amino acids. Germline CDR1 and CDR2: DFQATT and SNEGSKA (reference sequence). V was cut by 1 base and J by 4 bases, with 11 bases left in between. CDR3 region: CSARGTGAGNTIYF. The DNA for the CDR3 is TGCAGTGCTAGAGGCACAGGAGCCGGAAACACCATATATTTT.

The V call is TRBV19, the J call TRBJ2-2; D not resolved. CDR3 length equals 14 residues. Deletions cut 7 bases from V and 6 bases from J, with 15 bases between. Looked up from germline, CDR1 is LNHDA and CDR2 is SQIVND (reference sequence). The CDR3 region has the DNA TGTGCCAGTACCCAATGGGGTACGTCCGGGGAGCTGTTTTTT. Residues: CASTQWGTSGELFF.

This clonotype was seen many times. The chain is built from TRBV6-6 and TRBJ2-1, with TRBD2 identical over 8 bases. Germline V gene lookup returns CDR1 MNHNY and CDR2 SVGAGI (reference sequence). V was pared by 3 bases and J by 4 bases, with 5 bases of the junction left unmatched. The CDR3 runs 15 residues. The CDR3 is CASSYTGGNYNEQFF. The DNA for the CDR3 is TGTGCCAGCAGTTATACGGGGGGGAATTACAATGAGCAGTTCTTC.

The V call is TRBV5-6, the J call TRBJ2-3; D unclear. V was cut by 0 bases and J by 0 bases, with 5 bases left in between. The germline V gene encodes CDR1 SGHDT and CDR2 YYEEEE. This CDR3 comprises 14 residues. Here the CDR3 reads CASSLDASTDTQYF. DNA for the CDR3: TGTGCCAGCAGCTTGGACGCTAGCACAGATACGCAGTATTTT.

The V and J genes are TRBV11-2 and TRBJ2-7; TRBD2 is a possible D gene (5 bases). Trimming left V 7 bases short and J 0 bases short, with 13 bases between. The germline V gene encodes CDR1 SGHAT and CDR2 FQNNGV. The CDR3 has 14 residues. CDR3 residues: CASTADLISYEQYF. CDR3 DNA: TGTGCCAGCACCGCGGACTTGATCTCCTACGAGCAGTACTTC. Combining the CDR3 with reference TRBV11-2 and TRBJ2-7 gives the whole variable domain EAGVAQSPRYKIIEKRQSVAFWCNPISGHATLYWYQQILGQGPKLLIQFQNNGVVDDSQLPKDRFSAERLKGVDSTLKIQPAKLEDSAVYLCASTADLISYEQYFGPGTRLTVT.

This chain uses TRBV7-9 with TRBJ1-3; 7 bases match TRBD1. The CDR3 runs to 15 residues. The J segment lost 4 bases and the V segment lost 0 bases, leaving 3 bases of the junction unmatched. Germline lookup yields CDR1 SEHNR and CDR2 FQNEAQ (reference sequence). This CDR3 is CASSLATGSGNTIYF. The CDR3 nucleotides read TGTGCCAGCAGCTTAGCGACAGGGTCCGGAAACACCATATATTTT.

The chain employs TRBV6-5 and TRBJ1-2, with no clear D. The V and J ends lost 5 bases and 4 bases respectively, with 14 bases between them. This CDR3 has 14 amino acids. CDR1 is MNHEY, CDR2 SVGAGI, per germline. The CDR3 bases are TGTGCCAGCAGTCCTGTAACCACAACCTATGGCTACACCTTC. Encoded protein: CASSPVTTTYGYTF.

This clonotype was detected many times. The chain is built from TRBV9 and TRBJ1-2; TRBD1 might be the D (5 bases). CDR1 is SGDLS and CDR2 is YYNGEE in the germline V gene. Deletions cut 5 bases from V and 4 bases from J, with 12 bases between. CDR3 length equals 13 residues. The CDR3 loop is CASSPPDSYGYTF. The CDR3 DNA is TGTGCCAGCAGTCCCCCCGACAGCTATGGCTACACCTTC.

V usage is TRBV5-1 and J usage is TRBJ1-1; D is possibly TRBD1 (6 bases). CDR1 and CDR2 from the germline V gene are SGHRS and YFSETQ. The CDR3 loop spans 15 amino acids. V was cut by 4 bases and J by 0 bases, with 13 bases left in between. CDR3 DNA: TGCGCCAGCAGCCGGACAGTTGATATGAACACTGAAGCTTTCTTT. Amino acids: CASSRTVDMNTEAFF.

There are many counts of this clonotype. The V call is TRBV20-1, the J call TRBJ1-5, with D hard to call. The CDR3 has 13 residues. With 1 base removed from V and 2 bases from J, the gap between germline ends came to 6 bases. Germline CDR1 reads DFQATT; CDR2 reads SNEGSKA (reference sequence). The CDR3 nucleotides are TGCAGTGCTAGAGTGGGAGGCAATCAGCCCCAGCATTTT. Protein: CSARVGGNQPQHF.

This clonotype was counted only a few times. CDR3 in DNA: TGTGCCAGCAGCACAGAGCCAGAACCCGGGGAGCTGTTTTTT. It specifies CASSTEPEPGELFF. This rearrangement joins TRBV5-7 to TRBJ2-2; D not certain. TRBV5-7 is sorted into the ORF group, with uncertain function. CDR3 length equals 14 residues. V dropped 4 bases and J dropped 6 bases, with 13 bases sitting between them.

This clonotype was counted between two and nine times. This sequence joins TRBV29-1 and TRBJ1-3; D unclear. The CDR3 is made up of 15 amino acids. V was shortened by 2 bases and J by 1 base, with 12 bases between the two germline ends. CDR1 SQVTM and CDR2 ANQGSEA come from the germline V gene. The DNA of the CDR3 is TGCAGCGTTGAAACCCCAACAGTTTCTGGAAACACCATATATTTT. This gives the protein CSVETPTVSGNTIYF.

There are a few counts of this clonotype. The chain couples TRBV11-1 to TRBJ1-2; D unresolved. Germline V gene sequence: CDR1 SGHAT, CDR2 FQDESV (reference sequence). The CDR3 runs to 13 residues. Deletions cut 3 bases from V and 7 bases from J, with 12 bases between. The CDR3 bases are TGTGCCAGCAGCTTGGCTGCGGAGTCTGGCTACACCTTC. Its translation: CASSLAAESGYTF.

The chain is built from TRBV20-1 and TRBJ2-1, with D perhaps being TRBD1 or TRBD2 (6 bases each). CDR1 DFQATT and CDR2 SNEGSKA come from the germline V gene (reference sequence). The length of the CDR3 is 11 residues. V was trimmed by 5 bases and J by 10 bases, leaving 12 bases between them. CDR3 DNA sequence: TGCAGTGCTTGGGGGGCCGAAGAGCAGTTCTTC. It translates to CSAWGAEEQFF.

About this clonotype itself: A junction end diverges from the germline sequence, so it may reflect a read error. The rearrangement uses TRBV19 and TRBJ2-2, with 7 positions matching TRBD1. Germline assignment: CDR1 LNHDA and CDR2 SQIVND (reference sequence). CDR3 length: 19 residues. CDR3: CASGIEKRTGFFRTGELFF. CDR3 nucleotides: TGTGCCAGTGGTATTGAGAAGAGGACAGGTTTTTTTCGGACCGGGGAGCTGTTTTTT. Based on the CDR3 plus reference TRBV19 and TRBJ2-2, the full variable domain is DGGITQSPKYLFRKEGQNVTLSCEQNLNHDAMYWYRQDPGQGLRLIYYSQIVNDFQKGDIAEGYSVSREKKESFPLTVTSAQKNPTAFYLCASGIEKRTGFFRTGELFFGEGSRLTVL.

This clonotype was recorded a few times. The rearrangement links TRBV19 to TRBJ1-5; D remains unclear. Per germline, CDR1 LNHDA and CDR2 SQIVND (reference sequence). V gave up 4 bases and J gave up 9 bases, with 10 bases separating them. This CDR3 contains 12 residues. This chain's CDR3 is CASSTYLAPQHF. In DNA, the CDR3 is TGTGCCAGTAGTACCTATTTGGCGCCCCAGCATTTT.

In this sample, this clonotype turned up many times. The CDR3 nucleotides are TGTGCCAGCAGCTTTTCGGGGGGGTCCTACAATGAGCAGTTCTTC. This gives the protein CASSFSGGSYNEQFF. The chain couples TRBV11-3 to TRBJ2-1, with TRBD2 matching over 8 bases. This CDR3 contains 15 residues. Germline V gene lookup returns CDR1 SGHNT and CDR2 YENEEA. Trimming took 3 bases from V and 1 from J; bases not matched to a gene: 2.

This clonotype showed up just a few times. The CDR3 loop is CSVTSGGFQFF. CDR3 nucleotides: TGCAGCGTGACTAGCGGGGGTTTTCAGTTCTTC. This chain joins TRBV29-1 and TRBJ2-1; 12 bases fit TRBD2. J gave up 13 bases and V 6 bases, and 4 bases lay outside the gene matches. Germline lookup yields CDR1 SQVTM and CDR2 ANQGSEA. This CDR3 is 11 amino acids long.

This rearrangement joins TRBV29-1 to TRBJ2-7; no firm D call. Trimming pared 4 bases from V and 0 bases from J, leaving 7 bases between. CDR3 length equals 12 residues. Germline assignment: CDR1 SQVTM and CDR2 ANQGSEA. CDR3 DNA sequence: TGCAGCGTTGCCCCCAGCTCCTACGAGCAGTACTTC. Translation: CSVAPSSYEQYF.

About this clonotype: The junction differs from germline at one of its ends, possibly a read error. The rearrangement joins TRBV6-4 to TRBJ2-3, with D perhaps matching TRBD2 (6 bases). Germline loops: CDR1 MRHNA, CDR2 SNTAGT. CDR3 size: 15 residues. The DNA for the CDR3 is TGTACCAGCAGCGAGACTAGTGGGGGCACAGATACGCAGTATTTT. Its translation is CTSSETSGGTDTQYF.

V and J are TRBV18 and TRBJ2-1; 9 bases are a match to TRBD2. Germline assignment: CDR1 KGHSH and CDR2 LQKENI. Unmatched junction bases numbered 15, after V lost 7 bases and J lost 8 bases. The CDR3 sequence is 16 residues long. CDR3 DNA: TGTGCCAGCTTAACCCAAGGTAGCGGGAGTGGCTATGAGCAGTTCTTC. Its protein product is CASLTQGSGSGYEQFF.

The V and J genes are TRBV19 and TRBJ2-1; D remains unclear. Germline V gene data show CDR1 as LNHDA and CDR2 as SQIVND (reference sequence). The germline V and J ends were trimmed by 2 bases and 10 bases, with 15 bases remaining between them. CDR3 length: 14 residues. In nucleotides, the CDR3 is TGTGCCAGTAGTATAAGCCCCTCTAGTCTGGAGCAGTTCTTC. Amino acid sequence: CASSISPSSLEQFF.

There are many counts of this clonotype. V gene TRBV5-1 combines with J gene TRBJ1-1; TRBD1 matches 7 bases. Germline assignment: CDR1 SGHRS and CDR2 YFSETQ. This CDR3 has 14 residues. Trimming took 2 bases from V and 5 from J; bases not matched to a gene: 6. DNA of the CDR3: TGCGCCAGCAGCTTTTCCCCGGGACAGACTGAAGCTTTCTTT. It translates to CASSFSPGQTEAFF. The full variable domain, its missing parts supplied by reference TRBV5-1 and TRBJ1-1, is KAGVTQTPRYLIKTRGQQVTLSCSPISGHRSVSWYQQTPGQGLQFLFEYFSETQRNKGNFPGRFSGRQFSNSRSEMNVSTLELGDSALYLCASSFSPGQTEAFFGQGTRLTVV.